This T cell receptor beta chain was documented in a study of cytomegalovirus exposure and HLA in healthy donors. Study information: Around 80 million unique TCR sequences came from HLA-typed donors in an early release. General observations from the study: Later analysis associated a missense DCLRE1C variant with TCR beta V- and J-gene trimming. Presence/absence analyses assumed roughly uniform sequencing depth across donors, which may not hold. In a later analysis, compared with equally common non-associated chains, HLA-associated beta chains were more expanded.

A word on this clone: What it recognizes is unknown. The likely explanation is a read error, given a far larger clone one base away. The sample carries other DNA sequences with the same CDR3.

The PCR had 60 Vbeta and 13 Jbeta primers. Only in-frame clones appear in the TCRdb table, and some are missing; sequencing was by immunoSEQ multiplex PCR. Of almost 90,000 clones detected, about 85% appear once; the ten largest clones hold 7.4%. In germline, CDR1 is SNHLY, CDR2 FYNNEI. CDR3 length: 13 amino acids. The sample comprised PBMCs. The rearrangement joins TRBV2 to TRBJ2-7; D possibly corresponds to TRBD1 (6 bases). The TCR sequence derives from a man in his forties in good health and CMV-seropositive. The CDR3 coding sequence is TGTGCTAGCAGTGGGACAACCAGATACGAGCAGTACTTC. Translating gives CASSGTTRYEQYF.